The source of this TCR beta chain is a study of T cells after yellow fever vaccination. Findings and limits, study-wide: Booster sampling recovered most clones from primary vaccination (less than 97% CD4, around 90% CD8). Peak timing came faster in the weaker secondary response, day 5 versus 15. Researchers cautioned that FACS-sorted repertoires could harbor abundant clonotypes contaminating from the bulk population.

Losses at the gene ends were 5 bases for V and 0 bases for J; bases not matched to a gene: 8. The CDR3 spans 17 residues. Germline V gene sequence: CDR1 SGHAT, CDR2 FQNNGV. By 5'RACE template switching, TCR cDNA was produced, with a universal primer site and UMIs added in the process. TCRdb reprocessed the 5' RACE reads with MiXCR, giving one entry per CDR3 protein. Of 300,000 or so distinct CDR3 sequences listed, about 4% are singletons. As regards this clonotype: Its antigen is unidentified.

The material sequenced was PBMCs, taken 5 days after the yellow fever booster vaccination. The TCR sequence derives from a man aged 18 to 30 who received the YFV17D yellow fever vaccine. V gene TRBV11-2 combines with J gene TRBJ2-2, with 8 positions matching TRBD1. The CDR3 region is CASSPTTGQANTGELFF. As DNA, the CDR3 is TGTGCCAGCAGCCCCACCACGGGACAGGCGAACACCGGGGAGCTGTTTTTT. The full variable domain, its missing parts supplied by reference TRBV11-2 and TRBJ2-2, is EAGVAQSPRYKIIEKRQSVAFWCNPISGHATLYWYQQILGQGPKLLIQFQNNGVVDDSQLPKDRFSAERLKGVDSTLKIQPAKLEDSAVYLCASSPTTGQANTGELFFGEGSRLTVL.